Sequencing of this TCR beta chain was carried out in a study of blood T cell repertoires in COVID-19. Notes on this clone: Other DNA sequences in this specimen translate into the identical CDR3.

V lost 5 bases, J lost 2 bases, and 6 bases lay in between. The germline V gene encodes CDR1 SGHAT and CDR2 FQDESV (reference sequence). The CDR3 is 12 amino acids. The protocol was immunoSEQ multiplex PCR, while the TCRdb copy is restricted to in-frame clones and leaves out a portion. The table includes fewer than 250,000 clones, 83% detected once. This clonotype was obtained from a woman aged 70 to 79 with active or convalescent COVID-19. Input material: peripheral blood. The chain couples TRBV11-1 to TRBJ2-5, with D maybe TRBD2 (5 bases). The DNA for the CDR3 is TGTGCCAGCAGCCGGGATCAAGAGACCCAGTACTTC. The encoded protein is CASSRDQETQYF.